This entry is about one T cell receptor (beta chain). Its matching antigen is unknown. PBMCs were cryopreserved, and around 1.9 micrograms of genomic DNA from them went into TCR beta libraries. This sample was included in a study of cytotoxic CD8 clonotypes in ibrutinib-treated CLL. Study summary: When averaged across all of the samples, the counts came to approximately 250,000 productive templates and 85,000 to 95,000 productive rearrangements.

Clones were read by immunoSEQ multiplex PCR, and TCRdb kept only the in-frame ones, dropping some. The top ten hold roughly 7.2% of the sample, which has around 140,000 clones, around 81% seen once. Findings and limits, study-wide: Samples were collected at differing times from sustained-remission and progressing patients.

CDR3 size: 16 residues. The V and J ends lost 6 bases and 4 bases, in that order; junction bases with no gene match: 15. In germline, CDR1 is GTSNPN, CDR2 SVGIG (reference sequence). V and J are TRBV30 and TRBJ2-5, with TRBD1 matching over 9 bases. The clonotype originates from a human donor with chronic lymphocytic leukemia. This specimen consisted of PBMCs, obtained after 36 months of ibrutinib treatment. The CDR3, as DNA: TGTGCCTGTCGAGGGCAGAGGACAGGGGCTGGAGAGACCCAGTACTTC. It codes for CACRGQRTGAGETQYF.